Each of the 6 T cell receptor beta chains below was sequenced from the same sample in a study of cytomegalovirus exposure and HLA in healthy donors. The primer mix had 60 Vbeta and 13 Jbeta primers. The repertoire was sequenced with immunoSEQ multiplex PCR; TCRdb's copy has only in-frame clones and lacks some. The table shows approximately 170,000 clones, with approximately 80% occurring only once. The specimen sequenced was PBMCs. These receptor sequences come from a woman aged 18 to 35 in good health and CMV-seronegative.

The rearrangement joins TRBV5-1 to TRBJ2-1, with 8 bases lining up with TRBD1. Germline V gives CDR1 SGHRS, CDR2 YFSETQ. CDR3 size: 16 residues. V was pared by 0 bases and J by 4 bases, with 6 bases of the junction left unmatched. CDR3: CASSLAAGQGYNEQFF. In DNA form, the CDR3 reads TGCGCCAGCAGCTTGGCCGCAGGACAGGGTTACAATGAGCAGTTCTTC.

The CDR3 reads CATASARDQPQHF. The DNA of the CDR3 is TGTGCCACAGCTTCGGCCCGGGATCAGCCCCAGCATTTT. V gene TRBV28 combines with J gene TRBJ1-5; D is uncertain. This CDR3 comprises 13 residues. Deletions cut 10 bases from V and 5 bases from J, with 15 bases between. Per the germline V gene, CDR1 is MDHEN and CDR2 is SYDVKM.

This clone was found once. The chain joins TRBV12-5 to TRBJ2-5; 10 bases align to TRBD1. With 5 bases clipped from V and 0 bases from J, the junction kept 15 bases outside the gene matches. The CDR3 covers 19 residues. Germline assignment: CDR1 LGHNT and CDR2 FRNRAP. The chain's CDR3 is CASGAGQGIIASYQETQYF. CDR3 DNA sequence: TGTGCTAGTGGTGCGGGACAGGGGATAATAGCGAGCTACCAAGAGACCCAGTACTTC.

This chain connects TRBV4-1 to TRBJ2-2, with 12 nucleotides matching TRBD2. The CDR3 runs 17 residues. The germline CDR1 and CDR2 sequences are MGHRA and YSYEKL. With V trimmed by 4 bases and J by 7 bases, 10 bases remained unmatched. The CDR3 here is CASSPSSGRALIGELFF. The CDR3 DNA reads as TGCGCCAGCAGCCCATCTAGCGGGAGGGCCCTCATCGGGGAGCTGTTTTTT.

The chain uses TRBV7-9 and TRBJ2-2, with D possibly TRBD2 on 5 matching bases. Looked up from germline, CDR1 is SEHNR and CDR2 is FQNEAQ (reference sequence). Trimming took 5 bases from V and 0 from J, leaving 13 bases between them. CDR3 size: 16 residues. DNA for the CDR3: TGTGCCAGCAGCCCCCCCAGCGGACCGAACACCGGGGAGCTGTTTTTT. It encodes CASSPPSGPNTGELFF.

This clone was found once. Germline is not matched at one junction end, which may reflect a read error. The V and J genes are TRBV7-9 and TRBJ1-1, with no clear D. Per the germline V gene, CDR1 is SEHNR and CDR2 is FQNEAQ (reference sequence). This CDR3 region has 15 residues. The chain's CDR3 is CSSSLLNSGNTEAFF. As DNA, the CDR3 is TGTTCCAGCAGCTTACTAAATTCGGGGAACACTGAAGCTTTCTTT.